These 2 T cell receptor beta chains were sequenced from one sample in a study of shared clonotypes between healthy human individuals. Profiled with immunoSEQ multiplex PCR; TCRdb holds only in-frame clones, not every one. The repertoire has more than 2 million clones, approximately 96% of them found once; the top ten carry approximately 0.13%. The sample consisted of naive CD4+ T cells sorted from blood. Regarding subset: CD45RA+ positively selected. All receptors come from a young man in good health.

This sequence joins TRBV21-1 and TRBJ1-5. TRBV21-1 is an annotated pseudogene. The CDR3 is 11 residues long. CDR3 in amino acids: CASSKGPLQHF. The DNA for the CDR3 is TGTGCCAGCAGCAAAGGTCCTCTCCAGCATTTT.

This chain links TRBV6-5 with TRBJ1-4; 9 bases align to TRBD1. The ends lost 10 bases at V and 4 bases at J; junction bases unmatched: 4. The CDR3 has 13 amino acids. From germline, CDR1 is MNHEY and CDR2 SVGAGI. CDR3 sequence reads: CATRQGGNEKLFF. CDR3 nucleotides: TGTGCCACCAGACAGGGGGGTAATGAAAAACTGTTTTTT.